Following are 9 T cell receptor beta chains from one sample sequenced in a study of shared clonotypes between healthy human individuals. Clones were read by immunoSEQ multiplex PCR, and TCRdb kept only the in-frame ones, dropping some. This sample has about 690,000 clones, with about 90% found just once. The sequencing sample was made of memory CD8+ T cells from PBMCs. The subset is: CD45RO+ cells pooled with CCR7-negative TemRA cells. The receptors were gathered from a man aged 18 to 35 in good health. Some clones in this sample may be carry-over from other donors' samples.

The chain couples TRBV9 to TRBJ2-7; 9 nucleotides align to TRBD1. The CDR3 has 16 residues. V shed 3 bases and J 3 bases; nucleotides not matched to a gene: 10. Germline V gene sequence: CDR1 SGDLS, CDR2 YYNGEE. CDR3 sequence (DNA): TGTGCCAGCAGCGGAGGCGTGGGACAGGGACACTACGAGCAGTACTTC. This gives the protein CASSGGVGQGHYEQYF.

The sample holds one count of this clone. This rearrangement joins TRBV6-5 to TRBJ2-1, with D perhaps matching TRBD2 (5 bases). The CDR3 contains 15 residues. Germline CDR1 is MNHEY and CDR2 is SVGAGI. V lost 5 bases and J lost 8, with 19 bases in between. DNA of the CDR3: TGTGCCAGCAGTACTGGACTCATAGACGGCGATGAGCAGTTCTTC. It encodes CASSTGLIDGDEQFF.

This clone was picked up a small number of times. The gene calls are TRBV2 and TRBJ1-5; perhaps TRBD1 as D (5 bases). The CDR3 consists of 14 residues. Trimming removed 4 bases from V and 1 base from J, with 8 bases in between. CDR1 is SNHLY, CDR2 FYNNEI, per germline. The CDR3 region has the DNA TGTGCCAGCAGTGGTCGGGGGAGCAATCAGCCCCAGCATTTT. This codes for CASSGRGSNQPQHF.

The chain employs TRBV5-4 and TRBJ1-1; D remains unclear. CDR1 and CDR2 (germline): SGHNT, YYREEE (reference sequence). Trimming left V 4 bases short and J 4 bases short, with 8 bases between. This CDR3 contains 12 residues. CDR3 sequence (DNA): TGTGCCAGCAGCACTTGGACCACTGAAGCTTTCTTT. This translates into CASSTWTTEAFF.

The chain joins TRBV29-1 to TRBJ2-2; no definite D call. Trimming cost V 0 bases and J 4 bases, with 3 bases left between them. The CDR3 loop spans 12 amino acids. Germline assignment: CDR1 SQVTM and CDR2 ANQGSEA. The CDR3 region has the DNA TGCAGCGTTGAAGAGATCACCGGGGAGCTGTTTTTT. This encodes CSVEEITGELFF.

This clone was recorded once. This chain uses TRBV5-8 with TRBJ1-5; the D is unclear. Germline V gives CDR1 SGHTS, CDR2 YDEGEE. This CDR3 region has 14 residues. Trimming pared 1 base from V and 1 base from J, leaving 6 bases between. The CDR3 coding sequence is TGTGCCAGCAGCTTGACCCCCAGCAATCAGCCCCAGCATTTT. Protein sequence: CASSLTPSNQPQHF.

The CDR3 DNA sequence: TGTGCCAGCAGTAAAATAAGAACAGGGGGTAGCATCTACGAGCAGTACTTC. Translating gives CASSKIRTGGSIYEQYF. The chain combines TRBV27 with TRBJ2-7; 8 bases agree with TRBD1. Trimming took 5 bases from V and 3 from J; bases not matched to a gene: 15. The CDR3 sequence is 17 residues long. The germline gives CDR1 MNHEY, CDR2 SMNVEV (reference sequence).

The V gene is TRBV15, the J gene TRBJ1-4; D gene unclear. Germline lookup yields CDR1 LNHNV and CDR2 YYDKDF (reference sequence). This CDR3 region has 15 residues. V dropped 2 bases and J dropped 5 bases, with 12 bases sitting between them. The CDR3 sequence: CATSRNTGPNEKLFF. CDR3 in DNA: TGTGCCACCAGCAGAAACACGGGCCCGAATGAAAAACTGTTTTTT.

The chain joins TRBV19 to TRBJ1-3; D unresolved. The CDR3 is 12 amino acids. V lost 7 bases and J lost 0, with 4 bases in between. Per the germline V gene, CDR1 is LNHDA and CDR2 is SQIVND (reference sequence). DNA of the CDR3: TGTGCCAGTACCAACTCTGGAAACACCATATATTTT. Translating it yields CASTNSGNTIYF.